This TCR beta chain comes out of a study of blood T cell repertoires in COVID-19. The wider study: The United States, Italy and Spain were the sources of the acute and convalescent COVID-19 samples. The analysed material was cDNA or gDNA that came from T cells, B-cell-depleted T cells, or PBMCs.

This CDR3 has 14 amino acids. Germline V gives CDR1 LNHNV, CDR2 YYDKDF (reference sequence). V was trimmed by 8 bases and J by 4 bases, leaving 15 bases between them. Per the study methods: Reference gene primers were amplified, and this amplification served to estimate nucleated cell counts. Clones were sequenced by immunoSEQ multiplex PCR, and TCRdb holds only the in-frame ones, with some missing. Clone size and the V and J calls come from that table; the DNA yielded D and trimming. Altogether 25,000 to 35,000 clones are present, less than 80% being singletons, with the ten largest covering around 20%.

This sequence was found in a boy between 2 and 15 years old with active or convalescent COVID-19. V and J are TRBV15 and TRBJ1-5, with D possibly TRBD1 on 6 matching bases. The sample consisted of peripheral blood. The CDR3 coding sequence is TGTGCCACCGGAGGACAGATTAATAATCAGCCCCAGCATTTT. As protein: CATGGQINNQPQHF.